This TCR beta chain was sequenced during a study of shared clonotypes between healthy human individuals (dated by TCRdb to about 2020). In the study overall: A couple of women and a few men aged 18 to 49 years were included in the cohort. To increase sequencing depth and limit assay-specific biases, different laboratories used diverse techniques to prepare libraries and sequence TCR repertoires. For each donor, CD4 naive and CD4 memory were each given three plates, CD8 naive was given two plates, and CD8 memory was given one plate. The study deeply sequenced blood TCR repertoires of about 5 healthy adults to estimate repertoire size and the extent of clonotype sharing between individuals. Per donor, leukapheresis produced somewhere between about 0.94 and 9.5 billion PBMCs.

The donors were healthy, HIV-negative adults with no recently reported acute infections or vaccinations. Every donor was a Caucasian adult residing in Nashville, Tennessee, USA. CD4+ T cells were enriched by magnetic negative selection, after which naive cells were positively selected on CD45RA and the negative fraction was taken as the memory subset. Blood was obtained by leukapheresis, after which PBMCs were separated by Ficoll-Histopaque density gradient centrifugation and cryopreserved in liquid nitrogen vapor phase. Purity and quantity of every magnetically sorted T cell population were checked by analytical flow cytometry. From each sorted fraction, genomic DNA was isolated and quantified by UV absorbance on a Nanodrop 2000c. Using the deep immunoSEQ assay, TCR CDR3 regions were amplified from genomic DNA by multiplex PCR. Extracted genomic DNA from each cell subset was distributed evenly across all wells of several immunoSEQ 96-well plates, and each plate was treated as a replicate. Each replicate PCR for sorted subsets received about 220 ng genomic DNA, equal to 30,000 or so T cell genomes. The purified libraries were quantified using a Qubit 3.0 fluorometer, sized with a Bioanalyzer 2100, and then quantified again using the KAPA Library Quantification kit. Each immunoSEQ 96-well plate was sequenced on its own single-read 150-cycle Illumina NextSeq 550 flow cell. The authors processed their data as follows. Because the immunoSEQ output held only junctional sequences and lacked quality scores, the filtering could not match the filtering applied to full-length reads. To assign V/J genes and CDR3, sequences were annotated against IMGT germline references using PyIR, a Python wrapper for IgBLAST v1.9. Reads were removed for weak V/J assignments (E-value above 1e-6), missing CDR3, stop codons, out-of-frame junctions, or ambiguous translated residues. V3J clonotypes were defined by identical inferred V gene, J gene, and CDR3 amino acid sequence. The percentage overlap between two repertoires was calculated by dividing the number of shared unique clonotypes by the size of the smaller repertoire. Richness of each repertoire was evaluated using RTK rarefaction, the Chao1 estimator, and Recon v2.1 estimates of unobserved clonotypes. Generation probabilities were computed with OLGA for all TCRbeta clonotypes obtained by the gDNA method from several donors. TCRdb's version of the immuneACCESS table is confined to in-frame rearrangements and falls short of the full clone set. An unresolved V gene accounts for under half of the shortfall where checked; the remainder is of unknown origin. V, J and clone size derive from that table, while D and trimming were established from the DNA sequence. The sample includes about 990,000 clones, with 75% to 85% observed a single time. Under 0.8% of the sample is held by the ten biggest clonotypes.

Turning to this clone: Its antigen is currently not known. No base quality values were provided; no much bigger clone lies one nucleotide off.

What the work shows at the level of the full study, not this receptor alone: Compared with non-shared clonotypes, clonotypes shared by all four sorted-subset donors had higher generation probabilities. Estimated clonotype richness was generally larger for naive than for memory subsets. Only blood was sampled, and tissue TCR repertoires likely differ from those in blood. Based on pairwise subsampling, the degree of clonotype sharing among donors was expected to be affected by sequencing depth. Even with the large sequencing depth, rarefaction of the sorted-subset datasets indicated that sequencing was incomplete. Because the study included a small number of donors, the genetic and exposure-history diversity represented was limited. When a handful of donors were compared, the shared fraction of clonotypes was 5% to 6.5% for naive CD4, around 3.6% for naive CD8, 2% to 2.5% for memory CD4, and less than 0.5% for memory CD8.

CDR1 and CDR2 are read off the germline V gene as MDHEN and SYDVKM. The junction shows trimming of 3 bases on V and 5 bases on J, and the gene matches do not reach 8 bases of it. There are 15 amino acids in the CDR3, from cysteine to phenylalanine inclusive. Of all the DNA, just the CDR3 is kept, 45 bases in frame from base 1. Sequences were obtained from memory CD4+ T cells from PBMCs. The meaning of the sample's cell subset or site label: CD45RA-negative fraction. The V and J genes are TRBV28 and TRBJ2-7; TRBD1 matches 9 bases in the middle. This sequence was found in a man between 18 and 35 years old in good health. Some clones in this sample may be carry-over from other donors' samples. The CDR3 protein sequence reads: CASSLMDRGLNEQYF. The DNA sequence follows: TGTGCCAGCAGTTTGATGGACAGGGGACTTAACGAGCAGTACTTC.